This TCR beta chain was recorded in a study of cytomegalovirus exposure and HLA in healthy donors. V lost 4 bases to trimming and J lost 2 bases; unmatched junction nucleotides: 6. The CDR3 loop spans 16 amino acids. Germline values: CDR1 SGHDT, CDR2 YYEEEE. Whole-study results and caveats: The study recorded over 150 TCR beta chains that were cytomegalovirus-associated. The classifier reportedly diagnosed cytomegalovirus status with high sensitivity and specificity. Later analysis identified several of the most significant clusters that appeared linked to common viral pathogens.

A remark on this clone: Antigen unknown.

60 Vbeta and 13 Jbeta primers were used in PCR. Sequencing was performed with immunoSEQ multiplex PCR; in TCRdb, only in-frame clones are kept and a portion is missing. The sample lists 120,000 or so clones, around 77% seen once, with around 5.8% in the top ten. Specimen: PBMCs. V and J are TRBV5-6 and TRBJ2-5; 12 bases line up with TRBD2. The sequence was obtained from a man younger than 35 in good health and CMV-seropositive. The CDR3 loop reads CASSETSGGLQETQYF. The CDR3 DNA follows: TGTGCCAGCAGCGAGACTAGCGGGGGCCTTCAAGAGACCCAGTACTTC.